This TCR beta chain was recorded in a study of CD8+CD57+ T cells in acquired aplastic anemia listed by TCRdb under 2018. Describing the broader study: On average, sorted CD4+ and CD8+ cells yielded around 3.5 ug of extracted DNA, with a range of about 0.17 to 27.4 ug. Mean read counts for healthy donor samples were about 10 million for CD4+ cells and about 12 million for CD8+ cells.

The CDR3 goes from the cysteine to the phenylalanine over 14 residues. Only CDR3 DNA is held: 42 bases, read in frame from base 1. The germline V gene specifies SGHAT as CDR1 and FQNNGV as CDR2. V is trimmed back by 4 bases and J by 8 bases, and the junction contains 5 bases that no gene match accounts for. The study deep-sequenced TCR repertoires of sorted CD4+ and CD8+ blood T cells from severe aplastic anemia patients and healthy subjects. Ficoll-Paque density gradient centrifugation was used to isolate peripheral blood mononuclear cells. Before DNA extraction, CD4+ and CD8+ T cells were sorted by FACS or by magnetic beads. Genomic DNA was used as template for profiling of TCR beta VDJ combinations and CDR3 sequences. An Illumina HiSeq 2000 was the platform used for TCR repertoire sequencing. The authors' pipeline ran thus. Repertoire assessment relied on Simpson's diversity index, CDR3 size and DJ length profiles, and TRBV/TRBJ rearrangement plots. The immunodominant clone was defined as the most abundant DNA sequence in deep sequencing data. CDR3 amino acid sequences were screened for sharing across subjects and were compared with published repertoires and the VDJdb database. The public reads were run again by TCRdb, first through fastp at Q25 and then through MiXCR, and only productive beta chains were kept. Identical CDR3 protein sequences are pooled into one entry, listed with their most common genes and DNA. The V and J calls and clone size are TCRdb's, not the authors'. For this sample the table gives roughly 170,000 distinct CDR3 sequences, of which approximately 60% were detected only once. 45% of the sample is taken by the ten largest.

A word on this clonotype: What this receptor recognizes is not known. The sample holds no much larger clone one base away, and base qualities are not on file.

On the study overall, not on this receptor specifically: Patients and healthy controls showed no significant difference in CD8+ Simpson's diversity (P=0.060). Although 25 to 30 CD8+ CDR3 sequences were shared by patients and controls, these sequences appeared highly expressed in patients and within the immunodominant clones of patients.

This sequence originates from a human donor in good health. The chain joins TRBV11-2 to TRBJ2-1; TRBD2 agrees with 10 junctional bases. Sequenced material: sorted CD4+, CD8+, or CD8+CD57+ T cells (not recorded which) from PBMCs. The DNA sequence is TGTGCCAGCAGCTCGGGACTAGCGCGCGATGAGCAGTTCTTC. This encodes CASSSGLARDEQFF.